This T cell receptor (beta chain) stems from a study of blood T cell repertoires in COVID-19. Overall study: T cells, B-cell-depleted T cells, or PBMCs provided the cDNA or gDNA that served as material.

Sequenced by immunoSEQ multiplex PCR; TCRdb stores in-frame clones only, minus some. The table has around 200,000 clones, around 78% seen once; the top ten hold 2.8%. The CDR3 totals 15 residues. Trimming removed 4 bases from V and 2 bases from J; junction bases left unmatched: 4. Per the germline V gene, CDR1 is LNHNV and CDR2 is YYDKDF (reference sequence). The chain combines TRBV15 with TRBJ1-3, with TRBD1 identical over 8 bases. Sequenced: peripheral blood. The sequence derives from a woman older than 75 with active or convalescent COVID-19. The CDR3 protein is CATSKDRVTGNTIYF. The CDR3 nucleotides are TGTGCCACCAGCAAGGACAGGGTAACTGGAAACACCATATATTTT.